The 11 T cell receptor beta chains below all came from one sample that was sequenced in a study of tumor-infiltrating lymphocytes in primary liver carcinoma. Unsorted bulk tissue of about 18-32 mg yielded co-extracted RNA and DNA. Synthesis of TCR beta cDNA was carried out from 450 to 500 ng total RNA with a constant-region primer. Researchers made the TCR beta libraries by running three nested multiplex PCR rounds with slightly modified ARM-PCR. The study ran its first two PCR rounds for nine to eleven cycles each, using TRBV1-TRBV30 forward primers and a C-beta reverse primer. TCRdb fed the multiplex PCR reads into MiXCR, producing one record per CDR3 protein. The sample consists of about 120,000 distinct CDR3 sequences, approximately 71% of them appearing once. Sequenced: tumor-adjacent normal liver tissue. All receptors come from a woman aged 55-75 years with primary liver carcinoma and hepatitis B virus infection.

This chain uses TRBV4-1 with TRBJ2-5; 11 nucleotides line up with TRBD2. Germline V gives CDR1 MGHRA, CDR2 YSYEKL. Losses at the gene ends were 8 bases for V and 4 bases for J; bases not matched to a gene: 12. The CDR3 length is 16 residues. In nucleotides, the CDR3 is TGCGCCAGCGACCAAGACCTAGCGGGAGGAGTAGAGACCCAGTACTTC. This codes for CASDQDLAGGVETQYF.

Concerning this clonotype: A much larger clone lies a single base off, so this may be a read error. The chain recombines TRBV5-1 with TRBJ2-1, with 7 bases identical to TRBD2. The CDR3 covers 14 residues. CDR1 is SGHRS and CDR2 is YFSETQ in the germline V gene. The CDR3 here is CASSLATSIWEQLF. CDR3 bases: TGCGCCAGCAGCTTAGCGACTAGCATATGGGAGCAGCTCTTC.

This rearrangement joins TRBV7-8 to TRBJ1-3; D is uncertain. Trimming pared 2 bases from V and 8 bases from J, leaving 16 bases between. The germline gives CDR1 SGHVS, CDR2 FQNEAQ. The CDR3 is 15 residues long. DNA for the CDR3: TGTGCCAGCAGCTTAACAAGGGTTGCGGGAGACACCATATATTTT. This translates into CASSLTRVAGDTIYF.

This rearrangement joins TRBV6-1 to TRBJ1-1; D uncertain. V was clipped by 9 bases and J by 3 bases, with 23 bases between them. The CDR3 has 16 amino acids. CDR1 is MNHNS and CDR2 is SASEGT in the germline V gene. CDR3 protein: CARTEAQARLDTEAFF. CDR3 sequence (DNA): TGTGCCAGGACTGAAGCGCAGGCGAGGCTGGACACTGAAGCTTTCTTT.

This clonotype was recorded many times. The chain is built from TRBV6-1 and TRBJ1-1, with 9 nucleotides matching TRBD1. V lost 11 bases and J lost 0; bases outside the gene matches: 10. The CDR3 consists of 15 residues. Germline V gene data show CDR1 as MNHNS and CDR2 as SASEGT. The CDR3 DNA sequence: TGTGCCTGGTTTTTCGGACAGGGGTTGAACACTGAAGCTTTCTTT. Its translation: CAWFFGQGLNTEAFF.

Concerning this clonotype: One end of the junction fails to match germline, which may point to a read error. V gene TRBV6-5 combines with J gene TRBJ2-3; maybe TRBD2 (5 bases). The length of the CDR3 is 14 residues. Germline V gives CDR1 MNHEY, CDR2 SVGAGI. This CDR3 is CANSPSPSDGTQYF. CDR3 DNA: TGTGCCAACAGTCCTAGCCCCAGTGACGGTACGCAGTATTTT.

This clonotype was detected many times. This chain connects TRBV29-1 to TRBJ2-2; TRBD2 agrees at 14 bases. V shed 6 bases, J shed 6 bases, and the junction held 9 bases outside the gene matches. From germline, CDR1 is SQVTM and CDR2 ANQGSEA. The CDR3 sequence is 16 residues long. This chain's CDR3 is CSVPGTSGSMAGELFF. For the CDR3, the DNA is TGCAGCGTCCCCGGGACTAGCGGGAGCATGGCCGGGGAGCTGTTTTTT.

This clonotype was seen only a few times. A much larger clone is a single base away; this may be a read error. The conserved closing phenylalanine or tryptophan is absent in this CDR3, likely reflecting a read error. This rearrangement joins TRBV5-1 to TRBJ2-1, with unresolved D. The CDR3 spans 12 residues. Trimming removed 0 bases from V and 6 bases from J, with 4 bases in between. CDR1 is SGHRS, CDR2 YFSETQ, per germline. This CDR3 reads CASSLGGNEQFL. CDR3 in DNA: TGCGCCAGCAGCTTGGGTGGCAATGAGCAGTTCCTC.

Remarks on this clonotype: This clone may be a read error of a much larger clone one base away. The chain links TRBV5-1 to TRBJ2-7; 8 bases fit TRBD1. Germline CDR1 SGHRS, CDR2 YFSETQ. The V segment lost 4 bases and the J segment 0 bases; nucleotides outside the gene matches: 12. The CDR3 runs 17 residues. The CDR3 region is CASSLQGRGQFSYEQYF. The CDR3 DNA reads TGCGCCAGCAGCCTCCAGGGCAGGGGGCAGTTCTCCTACGAGCAGTACTTC. Full variable domain (outside the CDR3, taken from reference TRBV5-1 and TRBJ2-7): KAGVTQTPRYLIKTRGQQVTLSCSPISGHRSVSWYQQTPGQGLQFLFEYFSETQRNKGNFPGRFSGRQFSNSRSEMNVSTLELGDSALYLCASSLQGRGQFSYEQYFGPGTRLTVT.

For this clonotype: Germline is not matched at one junction end, which may reflect a read error. The V call is TRBV4-2, the J call TRBJ1-1; D remains unclear. Looked up from germline, CDR1 is LGHNA and CDR2 is YNFKEQ. The CDR3 covers 13 residues. CDR3 nucleotide sequence: TGTGCCAGCAGCCAATTTGAGAACTCTGAAGCTTTATTT. This translates into CASSQFENSEALF.

About this clonotype itself: Because the CDR3 is missing its conserved closing phenylalanine or tryptophan, this is likely a read error. This rearrangement joins TRBV29-1 to TRBJ2-3, with 8 nucleotides matching TRBD2. The trim removed 8 bases at V and 2 bases at J, leaving 12 bases unmatched. Per germline, CDR1 SQVTM and CDR2 ANQGSEA. The CDR3 spans 15 residues. The DNA of the CDR3 is TGCAGCTCACGGGGGCTAGCGGGCGTCACAGATACGCAGTATTTA. It is translated as CSSRGLAGVTDTQYL.